This paragraph reports one TCR beta chain. This sample was included in a study of blood T cell repertoires in COVID-19. Study details: Acute and convalescent COVID-19 specimens originated in the United States, Italy and Spain. Sources were T cells, B-cell-depleted T cells, or PBMCs; the material itself was cDNA or gDNA.

Trimming took off 2 bases at V and 4 bases at J, with 13 bases between the two ends. Germline CDR1 SGHRS, CDR2 YFSETQ. The CDR3 sequence is 15 residues long. In the study's own analysis: From reference gene primer amplification, estimates of nucleated cell counts were derived. The protocol was immunoSEQ multiplex PCR, while the TCRdb copy is restricted to in-frame clones and leaves out a portion. The D gene and trimming were derived from the DNA, and the V and J assignments and clone size from that table. The sample comprises under 150,000 clones, around 87% of which are singletons, and roughly 18% rests with the top ten.

This TCR came from a woman aged 50 to 60 who had recovered from COVID-19. The source material was peripheral blood. The chain is built from TRBV5-1 and TRBJ2-1; possible D gene TRBD1, 5 bases. The CDR3 bases are TGCGCCAGCAGCTTAGTTCTGGGGCCGTACAATGAGCAGTTCTTC. Protein: CASSLVLGPYNEQFF.